The next 19 T cell receptor beta chains were all read from a single sample in a study of blood T cell repertoires in COVID-19. Clones were sequenced by immunoSEQ multiplex PCR, and TCRdb holds only the in-frame ones, with some missing. Counted here are roughly 380,000 clones, more than 85% occurring once; the ten biggest clones make up around 3%. The specimen sequenced was PBMCs or T cells enriched from blood (not recorded which). The receptors originated from a woman in her thirties who had recovered from COVID-19.

This clone was recorded a few times. The chain links TRBV19 to TRBJ1-2, with 10 bases fitting TRBD1. V shed 1 base, J shed 12 bases, and the junction held 5 bases outside the gene matches. This CDR3 has 13 residues. Germline-derived CDR1 and CDR2 are LNHDA and SQIVND (reference sequence). CDR3 sequence: CASSIAVDRGHTF. Written as DNA, the CDR3 is TGTGCCAGTAGTATAGCCGTTGACAGGGGGCACACCTTC.

This chain uses TRBV18 with TRBJ2-1; 16 bases line up with TRBD2. The CDR3 covers 18 residues. Germline V gene sequence: CDR1 KGHSH, CDR2 LQKENI. V shed 3 bases and J 2 bases; nucleotides not matched to a gene: 4. CDR3 coding DNA: TGTGCCAGCTCACCGCCGGGACTAGCGGGGGGGGCCTACAATGAGCAGTTCTTC. Amino acids: CASSPPGLAGGAYNEQFF.

The chain has TRBV5-4 and TRBJ1-1; 9 nucleotides line up with TRBD1. CDR3 size: 15 residues. Germline V CDR1 and CDR2: SGHNT, YYREEE (reference sequence). J was trimmed by 4 bases and V by 0 bases; bases with no gene match: 4. In DNA, the CDR3 is TGTGCCAGCAGCTTGGGGGGGACAGGGTCCACTGAAGCTTTCTTT. Its translation: CASSLGGTGSTEAFF. The full variable domain, in which reference TRBV5-4 and TRBJ1-1 provide the parts outside the CDR3, is ETGVTQSPTHLIKTRGQQVTLRCSSQSGHNTVSWYQQALGQGPQFIFQYYREEENGRGNFPPRFSGLQFPNYSSELNVNALELDDSALYLCASSLGGTGSTEAFFGQGTRLTVV.

The gene calls are TRBV10-1 and TRBJ1-5; D is uncertain. CDR1 and CDR2 from the germline V gene are WNHNN and SYGVQD (reference sequence). The CDR3 length is 17 residues. Trimming left V 3 bases short and J 3 bases short, with 18 bases between. CDR3 nucleotides: TGCGCCAGCAGTGAAAGGAAGAGGTTCGGTACCAATCAGCCCCAGCATTTT. Translation: CASSERKRFGTNQPQHF.

The gene calls are TRBV6-4 and TRBJ2-3, with 11 bases fitting TRBD2. CDR3 length equals 16 residues. Germline CDR1 MRHNA, CDR2 SNTAGT. Unmatched junction bases numbered 6, after V lost 5 bases and J lost 2 bases. The CDR3 loop reads CASSPLAGGPTDTQYF. CDR3 bases: TGTGCCAGCAGTCCTCTAGCGGGGGGACCCACAGATACGCAGTATTTT.

J is TRBJ1-1 and V is TRBV5-4; D gene ambiguous. V was pared by 0 bases and J by 0 bases, with 9 bases between. Germline V gene lookup returns CDR1 SGHNT and CDR2 YYREEE (reference sequence). The CDR3 has 15 residues. CDR3 DNA sequence: TGTGCCAGCAGCTTGGATCGGAGCATGAACACTGAAGCTTTCTTT. Amino acid sequence: CASSLDRSMNTEAFF.

The chain combines TRBV5-1 with TRBJ1-2; the D is unclear. Germline CDR1 reads SGHRS; CDR2 reads YFSETQ. The CDR3 consists of 14 residues. V was clipped by 6 bases and J by 2 bases, with 14 bases between them. This CDR3 is CASNSGGANYGYTF. In DNA, the CDR3 is TGCGCCAGCAACTCGGGTGGCGCCAACTATGGCTACACCTTC.

The V gene is TRBV7-9, the J gene TRBJ1-1; D gene unclear. V was pared by 1 base and J by 5 bases, with 8 bases between. CDR3 length: 13 amino acids. The germline gives CDR1 SEHNR, CDR2 FQNEAQ (reference sequence). In DNA form, the CDR3 reads TGTGCCAGCAGCTTAGAATCCCCTACTGAAGCTTTCTTT. This translates into CASSLESPTEAFF. Drawing the rest from reference TRBV7-9 and TRBJ1-1, the complete variable domain is DTGVSQNPRHKITKRGQNVTFRCDPISEHNRLYWYRQTLGQGPEFLTYFQNEAQLEKSRLLSDRFSAERPKGSFSTLEIQRTEQGDSAMYLCASSLESPTEAFFGQGTRLTVV.

The rearrangement links TRBV29-1 to TRBJ2-3; D call uncertain. Germline CDR1 and CDR2: SQVTM and ANQGSEA. The CDR3 is made up of 16 amino acids. Trimming pared 0 bases from V and 2 bases from J, leaving 15 bases between. The CDR3 loop is CSVEDPGQLNTDTQYF. In nucleotides, the CDR3 is TGCAGCGTTGAAGATCCTGGGCAGCTTAACACAGATACGCAGTATTTT.

V gene TRBV28 combines with J gene TRBJ1-2, with TRBD1 matching over 7 bases. CDR1 and CDR2 (germline): MDHEN, SYDVKM. There are 15 residues in the CDR3. J gave up 4 bases and V 6 bases, and 11 bases lay outside the gene matches. As DNA, the CDR3 is TGTGCCAGCAGCTTACCCGCCGGGACAGCCTATGGCTACACCTTC. It translates to CASSLPAGTAYGYTF.

This clone came up a few times. The J gene is TRBJ2-2, the V gene TRBV11-2, with D uncertain. The CDR3 extends over 16 amino acids. V was clipped by 0 bases and J by 4 bases, with 12 bases between them. Germline V gene sequence: CDR1 SGHAT, CDR2 FQNNGV. The CDR3 DNA is TGTGCCAGCAGCTTAGATCGGTCTAGTGTCACCGGGGAGCTGTTTTTT. It translates to CASSLDRSSVTGELFF. Full variable domain (rest looked up from reference TRBV11-2 and TRBJ2-2): EAGVAQSPRYKIIEKRQSVAFWCNPISGHATLYWYQQILGQGPKLLIQFQNNGVVDDSQLPKDRFSAERLKGVDSTLKIQPAKLEDSAVYLCASSLDRSSVTGELFFGEGSRLTVL.

V and J are TRBV7-9 and TRBJ2-7; D perhaps matches TRBD2 (6 bases). Germline CDR1 is SEHNR and CDR2 is FQNEAQ (reference sequence). Trimming removed 5 bases at V and 7 bases at J, with 24 bases between. This CDR3 comprises 16 residues. CDR3 nucleotide sequence: TGTGCCAGCAGCCCCGTTGTCGGAGGGAGGAATCGGGAGCAGTACTTC. Translated, it gives CASSPVVGGRNREQYF. The full variable domain, with the rest looked up from reference TRBV7-9 and TRBJ2-7, is DTGVSQNPRHKITKRGQNVTFRCDPISEHNRLYWYRQTLGQGPEFLTYFQNEAQLEKSRLLSDRFSAERPKGSFSTLEIQRTEQGDSAMYLCASSPVVGGRNREQYFGPGTRLTVT.

The chain employs TRBV27 and TRBJ2-7; 8 bases match TRBD2. CDR3 length equals 15 residues. CDR1 is MNHEY, CDR2 SMNVEV, per germline (reference sequence). The V gene end was trimmed by 6 bases and the J gene end by 3 bases; junction bases not matched to a gene: 10. CDR3 region: CASSRSGALYYEQYF. In DNA, the CDR3 is TGTGCCAGCAGCCGTAGCGGGGCCCTATACTACGAGCAGTACTTC.

This chain's CDR3 is CASSSLGGTNTGELFF. Here the CDR3 DNA reads TGTGCCAGCAGTTCCCTAGGGGGCACGAACACCGGGGAGCTGTTTTTT. The chain links TRBV27 to TRBJ2-2, with 7 bases identical to TRBD1. Trimming cost V 4 bases and J 0 bases; bases outside gene matches: 5. Germline assignment: CDR1 MNHEY and CDR2 SMNVEV (reference sequence). CDR3 length equals 16 residues.

The rearrangement uses TRBV6-4 and TRBJ2-3; D is perhaps TRBD2 (6 bases). CDR3 size: 17 residues. The germline gives CDR1 MRHNA, CDR2 SNTAGT. Trimming removed 5 bases from V and 3 bases from J, with 21 bases in between. The DNA for the CDR3 is TGTGCCAGCAGTTTCTCCCCGGCCGGGGGTGGAACAGATACGCAGTATTTT. It is translated as CASSFSPAGGGTDTQYF.

The V call is TRBV28, the J call TRBJ1-2, with a possible D match to TRBD1 (5 bases). The CDR3 runs to 16 residues. With 4 bases removed from V and 8 bases from J, the gap between germline ends came to 23 bases. CDR1 MDHEN and CDR2 SYDVKM come from the germline V gene. CDR3 nucleotides: TGTGCCAGCAGTTATATTAGCTTAGCGGCAGGGCAAGGCTACACCTTC. Its protein product is CASSYISLAAGQGYTF.

The rearrangement joins TRBV28 to TRBJ2-7; the D gene is possibly TRBD1 (5 bases). The V end was cut by 5 bases, the J end by 7 bases, with 18 bases between. There are 14 residues in the CDR3. Per the germline V gene, CDR1 is MDHEN and CDR2 is SYDVKM. This chain's CDR3 is CASSGPGSHREQYF. The CDR3 bases are TGTGCCAGCAGTGGCCCCGGGTCCCACAGGGAGCAGTACTTC.

This sequence joins TRBV5-1 and TRBJ1-2; 8 positions match TRBD1. The CDR3 runs 15 residues. Germline lookup yields CDR1 SGHRS and CDR2 YFSETQ. V trimming: 4 bases; J trimming: 1 base; junction bases outside the gene matches: 6. The CDR3 bases are TGCGCCAGCAGCCTCGGGACAGGTGATAACTATGGCTACACCTTC. Protein product: CASSLGTGDNYGYTF.

The gene calls are TRBV5-4 and TRBJ2-1; 7 bases are shared with TRBD2. Germline lookup yields CDR1 SGHNT and CDR2 YYREEE (reference sequence). The V and J ends lost 4 bases and 5 bases, in that order; junction bases with no gene match: 9. This CDR3 contains 15 residues. This chain's CDR3 is CASSPARGWNNEQFF. The CDR3 bases are TGTGCCAGCAGCCCCGCGCGGGGGTGGAACAATGAGCAGTTCTTC.